These T cell receptor beta chains were read from a single sample in a study of cytomegalovirus exposure and HLA in healthy donors. Clones were read by immunoSEQ multiplex PCR, and TCRdb kept only the in-frame ones, dropping some. The sample lists 35,000 to 45,000 clones; 85% to 95% were seen once. The sequenced sample was PBMCs. The source is a woman younger than 35 in good health and CMV-seronegative. Each CDR3 is given with its conserved first and last residue. The D gene is left open where the match is weak. Expanded clones get a size class; other rows say once, few or many, or leave the size out.

-,TRBJ2-7,TRBV7-9,TRBD2,TGTTCCAGCAGCCCCAAGACTAGCGGAGCGAGCTCCTACGAGCAGTACTTC,CSSSPKTSGASSYEQYF
-,TRBJ2-1,TRBV27,TRBD2,TGTGCCAGCAGTTCGGGACTAGCGGGAGGGGGGAGTTGGGAGCAGTTCTTC,CASSSGLAGGGSWEQFF
-,TRBJ1-2,TRBV9,-,TGTGCCAGCAGCGTAGAGGAGGGGAAGAGGCGCTACACCTTC,CASSVEEGKRRYTF
-,TRBJ2-1,TRBV7-9,-,TGTTCCAGCAGCCCCCGAGGACAGCAATACAATGAGCAGTTCTTC,CSSSPRGQQYNEQFF
-,TRBJ2-2,TRBV7-9,-,TGTGCCAGCAGCTCGTACAGGAGCAGGACCGGGGAGCTGTTTTTT,CASSSYRSRTGELFF
-,TRBJ1-5,TRBV7-3,-,TGTGCCAGCAGCGCCGGTCTGAATCAGCCCCAGCATTTT,CASSAGLNQPQHF
-,TRBJ2-2,TRBV7-2,-,TGTGCCAGCAGCTTAAGGCGACAGCTCACCGGGGAGCTGTTTTTT,CASSLRRQLTGELFF
once,TRBJ2-1,TRBV30,-,TGTGCCTGGAGCTTAGGGAGTATCTCCTACAATGAGCAGTTCTTC,CAWSLGSISYNEQFF
-,TRBJ2-1,TRBV27,-,TGTGCCAGCACCCGTCTTGCGGCAAACAATGAGCAGTTCTTC,CASTRLAANNEQFF
-,TRBJ2-1,TRBV29-1,-,TGCAGCGTTGAAGATCCGGACCCCCGGGGAGCGGGCAATGAGCAGTTCTTC,CSVEDPDPRGAGNEQFF
few,TRBJ2-2,TRBV29-1,TRBD1,TGCAGCGCCCGGGACAGGATCCACTCGGAGCTGTTTTTT,CSARDRIHSELFF
-,TRBJ2-7,TRBV6-1,-,TGTGCCAGCAGTGGCAGAGGAAAAAGCTCCTACGAGCAGTACTTC,CASSGRGKSSYEQYF
-,TRBJ2-1,TRBV2,-,TGTGCCAGCAGTGTATTTCGGGGGAATGAGCAGTTCTTC,CASSVFRGNEQFF
-,TRBJ1-5,TRBV21-1,-,TGTGCCAGCAGCAAGGCGGGACAGCTAAATTACAATCAGCCCCAGCATTTT,CASSKAGQLNYNQPQHF
-,TRBJ1-2,TRBV29-1,TRBD1,TGCAGCGCCGGACAGGGAAATGGCTACACCTTC,CSAGQGNGYTF
-,TRBJ2-5,TRBV29-1,TRBD2,TGCAGCGTAGCCCGGGGGGAGGAGACCCAGTACTTC,CSVARGEETQYF
-,TRBJ1-1,TRBV9,-,TGTGCCAGCAGCCCCGACAGTTGGGTAGGCACTGAAGCTTTCTTT,CASSPDSWVGTEAFF
-,TRBJ1-6,TRBV5-8,TRBD1,TGTGCCAGCAGCTCGTACGGGACAGGGGCTTCACCCCTCCACTTT,CASSSYGTGASPLHF
-,TRBJ2-1,TRBV5-1,TRBD2,TGCGCCAGCAGCTTGGGGGGGAGGGGTTCCTACAATGAGCAGTTCTTC,CASSLGGRGSYNEQFF
-,TRBJ1-5,TRBV6-1,TRBD1,TGTGCCAGCCTATTGGACAGGGGCAATCAGCCCCAGCATTTT,CASLLDRGNQPQHF
-,TRBJ1-1,TRBV28,-,TGTGCCAGCAGTTTATGGACTAGGGACACTGAAGCTTTCTTT,CASSLWTRDTEAFF
-,TRBJ2-3,TRBV6-5,-,TGTGCCAGCAGCTCTATCACAGATACGCAGTATTTT,CASSSITDTQYF
-,TRBJ2-2,TRBV11-2,TRBD1,TGTGCCAGCACCGGGACAGGGAAGAACGCCGGGGAGCTGTTTTTT,CASTGTGKNAGELFF
-,TRBJ2-1,TRBV14,TRBD2,TGTGCCAGTTATCCACTAGCGGGAGGGCCGAATGAGCAGTTCTTC,CASYPLAGGPNEQFF
-,TRBJ2-7,TRBV29-1,TRBD2,TGCAGCGTTGGCGGGAGGGCCTCCTACGAGCAGTACTTC,CSVGGRASYEQYF
-,TRBJ2-7,TRBV13,TRBD2,TGTGCCAGCAGCTTAGGCCGGGGGAGGGCCAACGAGCAGTACTTC,CASSLGRGRANEQYF
-,TRBJ1-2,TRBV28,-,TGTGCCAGCAGTTTCCGACAGACCTATGGCTACACCTTC,CASSFRQTYGYTF
-,TRBJ2-7,TRBV6-5,TRBD2,TGTGCCAGCAGTTACTCAAGACTAGCGGCAGGCTACGAGCAGTACTTC,CASSYSRLAAGYEQYF
-,TRBJ2-2,TRBV4-3,-,TGCGCCAGCAGCCAAGATGGCCCTGGGACTTACACCGGGGAGCTGTTTTTT,CASSQDGPGTYTGELFF
-,TRBJ2-3,TRBV21-1,-,TGTGCCAGCAGGTGTTCAGCGGACTATAACCTCATGAATGGGCCTATAAGCACAGATACGCAGTATTTT,CASRCSADYNLMNGPISTDTQYF
-,TRBJ2-1,TRBV19,TRBD2,TGTGCCAGTAGATCCGACCGACTAGCGGAGAAAAATGAGCAGTTCTTC,CASRSDRLAEKNEQFF
-,TRBJ2-1,TRBV25-1,-,TGTGCCAGCAGTGAATTCGCCGGGAATGAGCAGTTCTTC,CASSEFAGNEQFF
once,TRBJ1-2,TRBV18,TRBD1,TGTGCCAGCTCACCCGGCAGACAGGGGGCAGGGTATGGCTACACCTTC,CASSPGRQGAGYGYTF